This passage covers 27 T cell receptor beta chains from one sample sequenced in a study of blood T cell repertoires in COVID-19. Profiled with immunoSEQ multiplex PCR; TCRdb holds only in-frame clones, not every one. The sample lists around 200,000 clones; approximately 90% were seen once. The sample consisted of peripheral blood. The receptors derive from a woman under 30 who had recovered from COVID-19.

The gene calls are TRBV7-7 and TRBJ2-1; 10 bases fit TRBD2. Germline V gene sequence: CDR1 SSHAT, CDR2 FNYEAQ (reference sequence). This CDR3 is 16 amino acids long. J was trimmed by 0 bases and V by 1 base; bases with no gene match: 0. The CDR3 nucleotides are TGTGCCAGCAGCTTAGTAGCGGGAGGCTCCTACAATGAGCAGTTCTTC. It codes for CASSLVAGGSYNEQFF.

The V and J genes are TRBV19 and TRBJ2-4; a weak D match, TRBD2 (6 bases). This CDR3 contains 15 residues. V dropped 5 bases and J dropped 1 base, with 12 bases sitting between them. Germline V CDR1 and CDR2: LNHDA, SQIVND (reference sequence). CDR3 in DNA: TGTGCCAGTAGTCGTCGGGGGTGGGCCAAAAACATTCAGTACTTC. Protein: CASSRRGWAKNIQYF.

This chain connects TRBV7-9 to TRBJ2-1, with 10 bases identical to TRBD2. This CDR3 comprises 17 residues. V lost 5 bases and J lost 6; bases outside the gene matches: 13. Germline loops: CDR1 SEHNR, CDR2 FQNEAQ (reference sequence). The CDR3 reads CASSLTSGDWEGNEQFF. Written as DNA, the CDR3 is TGTGCCAGCAGCCTAACTAGCGGGGACTGGGAGGGCAATGAGCAGTTCTTC.

The chain uses TRBV10-2 and TRBJ2-2, with D tentatively TRBD2 (6 bases). Trimming pared 7 bases from V and 4 bases from J, leaving 13 bases between. The CDR3 is 14 residues long. Germline CDR1 WSHSY, CDR2 SAAADI. CDR3 in DNA: TGCGCCAGCACCCCGGGACTTATCACCGGGGAGCTGTTTTTT. Translated, it gives CASTPGLITGELFF.

This chain links TRBV7-9 with TRBJ2-1; D is possibly TRBD1 (5 bases). CDR1 and CDR2 (germline): SEHNR, FQNEAQ (reference sequence). The V end was cut by 1 base, the J end by 3 bases, with 13 bases between. The CDR3 consists of 16 residues. The CDR3 DNA reads TGTGCCAGCAGCTTAGGGGCAGGGCGCCTCTACAATGAGCAGTTCTTC. Protein product: CASSLGAGRLYNEQFF.

J is TRBJ2-2 and V is TRBV10-3, with D maybe TRBD2 (6 bases). Trimming stripped 6 bases from V and 6 bases from J, with 11 bases between. This CDR3 contains 13 residues. The germline V gene encodes CDR1 ENHRY and CDR2 SYGVKD. CDR3 in amino acids: CAIRSGSAGELFF. CDR3 bases: TGTGCCATCAGATCCGGGAGTGCCGGGGAGCTGTTTTTT.

V is TRBV19 and J is TRBJ1-4; TRBD1 aligns across 8 bases. Unmatched junction bases numbered 14, after V lost 4 bases and J lost 4 bases. This CDR3 spans 18 amino acids. Germline lookup yields CDR1 LNHDA and CDR2 SQIVND (reference sequence). The CDR3 spells CASSTSPLRGRINEKLFF. The CDR3 DNA reads TGTGCCAGTAGTACCAGCCCCCTCAGGGGGCGAATTAATGAAAAACTGTTTTTT.

In its sample, this clone was seen a few times. The chain has TRBV7-2 and TRBJ1-1, with D possibly TRBD1 on 5 matching bases. The V gene's germline CDR1 is SGHTA and CDR2 FQGNSA. V lost 1 base and J lost 5, with 14 bases in between. This CDR3 region has 15 residues. DNA for the CDR3: TGTGCCAGCAGCTTAGTTGGACATCATGATACTGAAGCTTTCTTT. This sequence encodes CASSLVGHHDTEAFF.

This chain links TRBV4-1 with TRBJ1-1; D unclear. V shed 1 base and J shed 5 bases, with 8 bases lying between them. Germline CDR1 reads MGHRA; CDR2 reads YSYEKL. The CDR3 covers 13 residues. CDR3 coding DNA: TGCGCCAGCAGCCAAGTTTCGGGTACTGAAGCTTTCTTT. The encoded protein is CASSQVSGTEAFF.

The gene calls are TRBV30 and TRBJ2-7; D unclear. Per germline, CDR1 GTSNPN and CDR2 SVGIG (reference sequence). V was shortened by 4 bases and J by 8 bases, with 15 bases between the two germline ends. The CDR3 runs to 12 residues. The CDR3 reads CAWNDPGEKQYF. DNA of the CDR3: TGTGCCTGGAATGATCCGGGTGAGAAGCAGTACTTC.

V usage is TRBV5-1 and J usage is TRBJ2-1; 7 bases match TRBD2. Germline trimming cut 4 bases from V and 5 bases from J; bases unmatched to any gene: 6. The CDR3 contains 14 residues. The germline CDR1 and CDR2 sequences are SGHRS and YFSETQ. CDR3 loop: CASSGASGHNEQFF. DNA of the CDR3: TGCGCCAGCAGCGGAGCTAGCGGCCACAATGAGCAGTTCTTC.

This sequence joins TRBV7-2 and TRBJ2-1; 7 nucleotides agree with TRBD2. J lost 8 bases, V lost 1 base, and 8 bases had no gene match. CDR3 length: 15 residues. Germline V gene sequence: CDR1 SGHTA, CDR2 FQGNSA. The CDR3 here is CASSLVWRERYEQFF. As DNA, the CDR3 is TGTGCCAGCAGCTTAGTCTGGCGGGAGAGGTATGAGCAGTTCTTC.

V and J are TRBV19 and TRBJ2-7; 7 nucleotides line up with TRBD2. Germline lookup yields CDR1 LNHDA and CDR2 SQIVND (reference sequence). Trimming at V came to 9 bases and at J to 0 bases, leaving 11 bases not matched to a gene. The CDR3 is 15 residues long. CDR3 in amino acids: CARTLGRDRSYEQYF. The CDR3 nucleotides read TGTGCCAGAACACTTGGGAGGGACCGCTCCTACGAGCAGTACTTC.

This clone was detected only a few times. The rearrangement joins TRBV18 to TRBJ2-1; TRBD1 matches at 7 bases. The germline gives CDR1 KGHSH, CDR2 LQKENI. The V segment lost 3 bases and the J segment 5 bases; nucleotides outside the gene matches: 10. There are 16 residues in the CDR3. CDR3 amino acids: CASSPFYGTANNEQFF. The CDR3 DNA reads as TGTGCCAGCTCACCTTTTTATGGGACAGCTAACAATGAGCAGTTCTTC. The variable domain in full, completed from reference TRBV18 and TRBJ2-1, reads NAGVMQNPRHLVRRRGQEARLRCSPMKGHSHVYWYRQLPEEGLKFMVYLQKENIIDESGMPKERFSAEFPKEGPSILRIQQVVRGDSAAYFCASSPFYGTANNEQFFGPGTRLTVL.

The chain uses TRBV5-8 and TRBJ1-1; D remains ambiguous. Germline CDR1 SGHTS, CDR2 YDEGEE. This CDR3 region has 12 residues. V shed 4 bases and J shed 6 bases, with 10 bases lying between them. The CDR3 here is CASSPAGSEAFF. CDR3 coding DNA: TGTGCCAGCAGCCCGGCGGGGTCTGAAGCTTTCTTT.

This chain joins TRBV18 and TRBJ2-7, with TRBD1 matching over 7 bases. Trimming at V came to 5 bases and at J to 1 base, leaving 14 bases not matched to a gene. The CDR3 length is 17 residues. CDR1 KGHSH and CDR2 LQKENI come from the germline V gene. CDR3 residues: CASSSQPVAGGSYEQYF. Written as DNA, the CDR3 is TGTGCCAGCTCATCCCAGCCTGTGGCAGGGGGTTCCTACGAGCAGTACTTC.

The chain carries TRBV6-2 or TRBV6-3 and TRBJ2-7; D is perhaps TRBD1 (6 bases). This CDR3 comprises 15 residues. Germline V gene lookup returns CDR1 MNHEY and CDR2 SVGEGT. Trimming shortened V by 4 bases and J by 7 bases, and 20 bases separated the two germline ends. The CDR3 loop reads CASSFSSRGWGEQYF. Here the CDR3 DNA reads TGTGCCAGCAGTTTCTCCAGCAGGGGCTGGGGTGAGCAGTACTTC.

The chain uses TRBV6-4 and TRBJ2-3, with 9 bases identical to TRBD2. The CDR3 contains 15 residues. The V gene's germline CDR1 is MRHNA and CDR2 SNTAGT. V lost 5 bases and J lost 3; bases outside the gene matches: 6. CDR3 protein: CASSKVAGETDTQYF. The CDR3 DNA reads as TGTGCCAGCAGTAAGGTAGCGGGAGAAACAGATACGCAGTATTTT.

V is TRBV20-1 and J is TRBJ2-1, with 9 nucleotides matching TRBD1. Germline CDR1 and CDR2: DFQATT and SNEGSKA (reference sequence). The length of the CDR3 is 18 residues. V shed 3 bases and J 6 bases; nucleotides not matched to a gene: 18. The CDR3 reads CSASLKQGARKLGNEQFF. The CDR3 DNA follows: TGCAGTGCTAGTCTGAAACAGGGGGCAAGGAAGCTGGGCAATGAGCAGTTCTTC.

The chain combines TRBV18 with TRBJ2-1, with TRBD1 identical over 8 bases. Germline CDR1 and CDR2: KGHSH and LQKENI. The CDR3 length is 17 residues. Germline trimming cut 1 base from V and 4 bases from J; bases unmatched to any gene: 9. The chain's CDR3 is CASSPLMTGEFYNEQFF. Written as DNA, the CDR3 is TGTGCCAGCTCACCACTCATGACAGGGGAATTTTACAATGAGCAGTTCTTC.

This clone was counted once. This chain joins TRBV6-2 or TRBV6-3 and TRBJ2-7; 7 bases align to TRBD1. CDR3 length: 15 amino acids. V lost 0 bases and J lost 5; bases outside the gene matches: 7. Germline V lookup: CDR1 MNHEY, CDR2 SVGEGT. In nucleotides, the CDR3 is TGTGCCAGCAGTTACTCAGACAGGGCACTCGACGAGCAGTACTTC. Its protein is CASSYSDRALDEQYF.

V is TRBV7-3 and J is TRBJ2-2, with D unclear. Germline values: CDR1 SGHTA, CDR2 FQGTGA. V dropped 2 bases and J dropped 7 bases, with 8 bases sitting between them. The CDR3 spans 13 residues. The CDR3 region is CASSLLRGGELFF. The CDR3 nucleotides read TGTGCCAGCAGCTTACTACGTGGCGGGGAGCTGTTTTTT.

This chain joins TRBV28 and TRBJ1-2; D is unresolved. This CDR3 is 14 amino acids long. From germline, CDR1 is MDHEN and CDR2 SYDVKM. The V and J ends lost 3 bases and 0 bases respectively, with 8 bases between them. The CDR3 nucleotides are TGTGCCAGCAGTTTGAGGGCTTCTAACTATGGCTACACCTTC. This translates into CASSLRASNYGYTF.

The chain links TRBV11-3 to TRBJ2-5; perhaps TRBD2 as D (5 bases). This CDR3 comprises 13 residues. Between the trimmed V and J ends, which lost 6 bases and 5 bases, there was a span of 13 bases. Germline CDR1 SGHNT, CDR2 YENEEA. CDR3 in amino acids: CASSFRGRETQYF. CDR3 in DNA: TGTGCCAGCAGTTTCCGGGGAAGGGAGACCCAGTACTTC.

The chain has TRBV6-2 or TRBV6-3 and TRBJ2-7; 8 nucleotides agree with TRBD2. After removal of 2 bases from V and 8 bases from J, the junction contained 8 bases not matched to a gene. The germline CDR1 and CDR2 sequences are MNHEY and SVGEGT. This CDR3 comprises 14 residues. In DNA form, the CDR3 reads TGTGCCAGCAGTTACCCCGGGACTAGTAGCAAGCAGTACTTC. This sequence encodes CASSYPGTSSKQYF.

This sequence joins TRBV12-3 or TRBV12-4 and TRBJ1-4, with D possibly TRBD1 on 6 matching bases. V lost 5 bases and J lost 8, with 12 bases in between. The CDR3 sequence is 13 residues long. CDR3 in amino acids: CASSPRQGEKLFF. The CDR3 region has the DNA TGTGCCAGCAGTCCCCGCCAGGGGGAAAAACTGTTTTTT.

The gene calls are TRBV19 and TRBJ2-2; no definite D call. The CDR3 loop spans 15 amino acids. Trimming cost V 7 bases and J 1 base, with 13 bases left between them. CDR1 LNHDA and CDR2 SQIVND come from the germline V gene (reference sequence). The CDR3 loop is CASMQSVRNTGELFF. CDR3 nucleotides: TGTGCCAGTATGCAATCTGTTAGGAACACCGGGGAGCTGTTTTTT.